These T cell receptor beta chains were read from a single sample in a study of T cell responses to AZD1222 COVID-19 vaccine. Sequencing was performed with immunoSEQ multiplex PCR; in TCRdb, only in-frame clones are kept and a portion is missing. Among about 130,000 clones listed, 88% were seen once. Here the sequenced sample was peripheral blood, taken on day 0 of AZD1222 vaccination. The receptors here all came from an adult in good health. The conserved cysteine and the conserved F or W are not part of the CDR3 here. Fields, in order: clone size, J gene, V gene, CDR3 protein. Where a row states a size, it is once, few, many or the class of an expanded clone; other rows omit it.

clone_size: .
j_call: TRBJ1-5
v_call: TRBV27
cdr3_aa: ASSTTGTGGTRRNQPQH

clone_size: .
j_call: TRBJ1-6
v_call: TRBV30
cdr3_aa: ACPPRQGMDNSPLH

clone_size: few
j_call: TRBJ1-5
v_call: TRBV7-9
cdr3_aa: ASSLLSNGPQH

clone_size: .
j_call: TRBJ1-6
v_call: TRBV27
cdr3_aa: ASSLFNWGGENSPLH

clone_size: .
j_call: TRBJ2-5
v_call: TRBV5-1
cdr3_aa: ASSLQGAETQY

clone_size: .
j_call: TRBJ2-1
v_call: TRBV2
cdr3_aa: ASSVRGDHNEQF

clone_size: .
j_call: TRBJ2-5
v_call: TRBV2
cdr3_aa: ASTPPSGGAETQY

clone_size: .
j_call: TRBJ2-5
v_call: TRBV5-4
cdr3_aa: ASSLGAEETQY

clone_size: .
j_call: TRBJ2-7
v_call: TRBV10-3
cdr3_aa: AISPDSYEQY

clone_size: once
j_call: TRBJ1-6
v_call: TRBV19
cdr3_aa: ASSPGDSNSPLH

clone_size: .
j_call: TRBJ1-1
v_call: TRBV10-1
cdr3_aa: ASSDPANTEAF

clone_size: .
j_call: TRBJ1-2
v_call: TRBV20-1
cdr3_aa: SASNPTLGLKGYT

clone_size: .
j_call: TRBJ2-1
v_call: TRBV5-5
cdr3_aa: ASSLEGGKRLAGYNEQF

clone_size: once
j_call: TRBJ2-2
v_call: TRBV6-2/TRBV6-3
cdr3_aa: ASSYRRDRGLAGELF

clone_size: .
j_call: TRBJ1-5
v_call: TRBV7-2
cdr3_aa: ASSPGTGVAPQH

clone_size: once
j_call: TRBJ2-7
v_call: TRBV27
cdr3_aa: ASRAGGGSYEQY

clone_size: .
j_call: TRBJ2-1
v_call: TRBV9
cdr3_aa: ASSVRSGGTYNEQF

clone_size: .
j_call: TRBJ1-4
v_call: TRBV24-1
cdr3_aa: ATSDGTGRRAPNEKLF

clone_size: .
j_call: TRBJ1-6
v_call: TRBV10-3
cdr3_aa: AISESIGTGTDNSPLH

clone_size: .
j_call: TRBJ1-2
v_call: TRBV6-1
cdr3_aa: ASSDNQGQGGYT

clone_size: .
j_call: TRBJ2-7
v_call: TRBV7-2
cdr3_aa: ASRRGADYEQY

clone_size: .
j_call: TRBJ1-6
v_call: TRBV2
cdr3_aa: ASSEVGHSPLH

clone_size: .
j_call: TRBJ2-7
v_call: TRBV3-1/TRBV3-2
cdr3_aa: ASSPSGTAYEQY

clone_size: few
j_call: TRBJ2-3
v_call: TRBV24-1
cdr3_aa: ATSDPVPGQGTDTQY

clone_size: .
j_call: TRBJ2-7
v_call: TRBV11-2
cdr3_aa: ASRLTGGGSYEQY

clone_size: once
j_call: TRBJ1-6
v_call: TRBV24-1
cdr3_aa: ATSGVLTGEGSPLH

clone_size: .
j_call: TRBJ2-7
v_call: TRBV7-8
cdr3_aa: ASSLGGRVEQY

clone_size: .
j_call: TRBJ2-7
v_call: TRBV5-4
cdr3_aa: ASSPGGSGGFYEQY